This entry is about one T cell receptor (beta chain). The antigen is undetermined. The data originate from a study of T-cell memory formation after mild COVID-19. The wider study: Clustering of TCRs was largely donor specific.

The study's findings and limits: Contracting CD4+ clones were located mainly in CM and EM, and CD8+ clones in EMRA. Memory sampled before infection contained some responding clones, suggesting cross-reactive memory joined.

5'RACE with constant-segment primers yielded barcoded, UMI-tagged TCR alpha and TCR beta cDNA libraries. TCRdb called the 5' RACE reads again in MiXCR, with one record for every CDR3 protein. The data hold 150,000 or so distinct CDR3 sequences, with approximately 25% observed a single time. This receptor was identified in an adult woman who had mild COVID-19 (a few samples of this study predate the infection). Cell type and time point are not known. Sequencing was performed on PBMCs or a T cell subset sorted from them (not recorded which).

CDR3 residues: CASNPSTRQYF. The CDR3 DNA sequence: TGTGCCAGCAACCCCTCGACAAGACAGTACTTC. The rearrangement uses TRBV6-2 or TRBV6-3 and TRBJ2-7; D uncertain. CDR1 is MNHEY and CDR2 is SVGEGT in the germline V gene. CDR3 size: 11 residues. V lost 7 bases and J 10 bases, leaving 14 bases between the germline ends.